Below, 8 T cell receptor delta chains from the same sample are listed, as sequenced in a study of gamma-delta chains in newborns, infants, children. TCRdb reprocessed the reads using CATT. Found here are over 5,000 delta-chain clones, 13% to 15% of them singletons; the top ten hold about 23%. Specimen: blood, collected at baseline. These TCRs come from a child who was a newborn, infant or young child, either healthy, febrile or measles-vaccinated (not recorded which).

Note on this clone: It may be a read error: a sequence one base away is much more abundant. In DNA form, the CDR3 reads TGTGCTTTGGCCGGGGATACCGATAAACTCATCTTT. Translated, it gives CALAGDTDKLIF. The chain links TRDV3 to TRDJ1; a weak D match, TRDD3 (6 bases). The CDR3 length is 12 residues. Looked up from germline, CDR1 is TVYSNPD and CDR2 is GDNSRS (reference sequence).

This clone was seen a handful of times. This chain connects TRDV2 to TRDJ3, with 8 bases that match TRDD3. The CDR3 is made up of 19 amino acids. Per the germline V gene, CDR1 is GEAIGNYY and CDR2 is EKD. The ends lost 4 bases at V and 0 bases at J; junction bases unmatched: 10. CDR3 amino acids: CACDRTGGPSSWDTRQMFF. CDR3 bases: TGTGCCTGTGATCGTACTGGGGGCCCGAGCTCCTGGGACACCCGACAGATGTTTTTC.

This clone ranks as medium-sized (0.01 to 0.1%). The chain employs TRDV1 and TRDJ1, with D uncertain. Between the trimmed V and J ends, which lost 0 bases and 10 bases, there was a span of 21 bases. The CDR3 extends over 16 amino acids. Germline V gene lookup returns CDR1 TSWWSYY and CDR2 QGS. Here the CDR3 DNA reads TGTGCTCTTGGGGAACTCCCCCCTTTAGGGTCCGCTCTACTCATCTTT. It yields the protein CALGELPPLGSALLIF.

This clone was found a few times. A read error is the likely source, as a far larger clone sits one nucleotide away. This chain connects TRDV1 to TRDJ2, with 9 bases that match TRDD2. The CDR3 totals 26 residues. The germline CDR1 and CDR2 sequences are TSWWSYY and QGS. The ends lost 0 bases at V and 0 bases at J; junction bases unmatched: 29. CDR3 sequence: CALGELSPSFLRGAGDRYALTAQLFF. Written as DNA, the CDR3 is TGTGCTCTTGGGGAACTTTCCCCGTCCTTCCTACGTGGTGCGGGGGACCGATACGCTTTGACAGCACAACTCTTCTTT.

This clone is medium-sized. The sample carries other DNA sequences with the same CDR3. V is TRDV2 and J is TRDJ3, with a weak D call TRDD3 (5 bases). This CDR3 has 18 residues. Trimming removed 0 bases at V and 0 bases at J, with 11 bases between. Germline lookup yields CDR1 GEAIGNYY and CDR2 EKD. The CDR3 protein is CACDTGGFSSWDTRQMFF. As DNA, the CDR3 is TGTGCCTGTGACACCGGGGGGTTCAGCTCCTGGGACACCCGACAGATGTTTTTC.

Of note for this clone: This DNA's translation differs at residue 9 from TCRdb's protein, which comes from a much larger clone; a read error is likely, and the protein shown is translated from the DNA. V usage is TRDV2 and J usage is TRDJ3, with 7 bases lining up with TRDD3. J was trimmed by 0 bases and V by 1 base; bases with no gene match: 5. Germline V gives CDR1 GEAIGNYY, CDR2 EKD. The CDR3 is 18 residues long. The CDR3 sequence: CACDTGYTASWDTRQMFF. CDR3 DNA sequence: TGTGCCTGTGACACGGGATACACAGCCTCCTGGGACACCCGACAGATGTTTTTC.

By share, this clone counts as medium-sized. This chain joins TRDV1 and TRDJ1; the match to TRDD3 covers 8 bases. This CDR3 is 19 amino acids long. The V gene end was trimmed by 3 bases and the J gene end by 8 bases; junction bases not matched to a gene: 23. Germline V gene sequence: CDR1 TSWWSYY, CDR2 QGS. CDR3 in amino acids: CALGEVGPYKYWGPPKLIF. CDR3 DNA: TGTGCTCTTGGGGAGGTGGGTCCCTACAAGTACTGGGGGCCCCCAAAACTCATCTTT.

This clone is labeled as medium-sized. V is TRDV1 and J is TRDJ1, with 11 bases that match TRDD3. V was pared by 6 bases and J by 3 bases, with 15 bases of the junction left unmatched. Germline CDR1 TSWWSYY, CDR2 QGS. This CDR3 region has 18 residues. The CDR3: CALGLRVLGDKKADKLIF. The CDR3 coding sequence is TGTGCTCTTGGACTACGAGTACTGGGGGATAAGAAAGCCGATAAACTCATCTTT.